This TCR beta chain was identified in a study of shared clonotypes between healthy human individuals. About the research overall: Three plates each covered CD4 naive and memory; CD8 naive two, CD8 memory one.

This table comes from immunoSEQ multiplex PCR, and its TCRdb copy is limited to in-frame clones, with some not included. The sample records over a million clones, approximately 97% being singletons. CDR3 length equals 17 residues. The ends lost 2 bases at V and 0 bases at J; junction bases unmatched: 4. CDR1 is MDHEN and CDR2 is SYDVKM in the germline V gene. The receptor comes from a man aged 25-40 years in good health. Input material: naive CD4+ T cells sorted from blood. Indicated subset: CD45RA+ positively selected. The gene calls are TRBV28 and TRBJ2-6, with 7 bases lining up with TRBD2. The CDR3 DNA sequence: TGTGCCAGCAGTTTAGGCGGGAGAGTCTCTGGGGCCAACGTCCTGACTTTC. This encodes CASSLGGRVSGANVLTF.